A single T cell receptor beta chain is shown here with its context. The antigen is unknown. This sample was taken from a study of shared clonotypes between healthy human individuals. Findings and limits, study-wide: Donors were few, which limited the genetic and exposure-history diversity represented.

There are 15 residues in the CDR3. The V segment lost 8 bases and the J segment 0 bases; nucleotides outside the gene matches: 10. CDR1 and CDR2 from the germline V gene are MGHDK and SYGVNS. On ten immunoSEQ deep assay plates, unsorted PBMC DNA was sequenced. The method was immunoSEQ multiplex PCR; TCRdb's version includes in-frame clones alone and lacks a portion of them. There are approximately 500,000 clones in the sample; around 79% occur only once, and roughly an eighth lies in the top ten. Source material: PBMCs. The TCR sequence derives from a woman aged 40 to 50 in good health. Some clones in this sample may be carry-over from other donors' samples. The rearrangement links TRBV25-1 to TRBJ2-7, with 7 bases aligning to TRBD1. CDR3 bases: TGTGCCAGCGCCCCCTCAACAGGGGACTCCTACGAGCAGTACTTC. It encodes CASAPSTGDSYEQYF.